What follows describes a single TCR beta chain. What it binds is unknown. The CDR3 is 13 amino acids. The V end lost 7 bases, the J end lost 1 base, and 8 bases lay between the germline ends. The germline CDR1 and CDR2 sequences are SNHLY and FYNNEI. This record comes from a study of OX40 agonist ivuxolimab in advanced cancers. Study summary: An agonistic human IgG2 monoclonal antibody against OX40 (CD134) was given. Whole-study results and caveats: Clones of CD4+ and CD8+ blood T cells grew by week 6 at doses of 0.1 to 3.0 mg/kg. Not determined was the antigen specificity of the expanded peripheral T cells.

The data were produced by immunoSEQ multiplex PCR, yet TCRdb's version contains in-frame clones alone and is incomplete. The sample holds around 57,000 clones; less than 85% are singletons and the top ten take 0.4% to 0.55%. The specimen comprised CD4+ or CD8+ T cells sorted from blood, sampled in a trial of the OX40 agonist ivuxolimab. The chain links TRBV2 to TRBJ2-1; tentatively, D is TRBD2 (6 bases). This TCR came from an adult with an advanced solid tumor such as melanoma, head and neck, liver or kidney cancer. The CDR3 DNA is TGTGCCAGCAAGGCGGGGTCCTACAATGAGCAGTTCTTC. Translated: CASKAGSYNEQFF.